Each of the 5 T cell receptor beta chains below was sequenced from the same sample in a study of radiotherapy plus CTLA-4 blockade in lung cancer. Clones were read by immunoSEQ multiplex PCR, and TCRdb kept only the in-frame ones, dropping some. The table lists about 80,000 clones, 70% to 90% of them singletons. The source was peripheral blood, collected from a patient treated with radiotherapy plus ipilimumab. These TCRs come from a human donor with non-small cell lung cancer who had a partial response to radiotherapy plus ipilimumab.

The V and J genes are TRBV6-1 and TRBJ1-4; D gene ambiguous. The germline gives CDR1 MNHNS, CDR2 SASEGT. V shed 7 bases and J shed 5 bases, with 11 bases lying between them. The CDR3 length is 13 residues. CDR3 protein: CASTTTVNEKLFF. In DNA, the CDR3 is TGTGCCAGCACCACGACTGTAAATGAAAAACTGTTTTTT.

The chain carries TRBV18 and TRBJ2-5; tentative D call: TRBD2 (7 bases). V was clipped by 1 base and J by 4 bases, with 13 bases between them. Germline V gene sequence: CDR1 KGHSH, CDR2 LQKENI. This CDR3 comprises 15 residues. CDR3 region: CASSPRAGAGETQYF. CDR3 bases: TGTGCCAGCTCACCACGGGCGGGGGCTGGAGAGACCCAGTACTTC.

The chain links TRBV28 to TRBJ2-7, with 7 bases lining up with TRBD2. V shed 11 bases, J shed 0 bases, and the junction held 7 bases outside the gene matches. CDR3 size: 13 residues. CDR1 and CDR2 from the germline V gene are MDHEN and SYDVKM. CDR3 in DNA: TGTGCCGGCCAGCGGGGCGGCTCCTACGAGCAGTACTTC. Its protein product is CAGQRGGSYEQYF.

In this sample, this clone turned up once. V gene TRBV28 combines with J gene TRBJ2-1; 10 bases line up with TRBD2. V lost 4 bases and J lost 5; bases outside the gene matches: 14. Per the germline V gene, CDR1 is MDHEN and CDR2 is SYDVKM. The CDR3 covers 18 residues. CDR3: CASSSRTSGPHLDNEQFF. The CDR3 DNA sequence: TGTGCCAGCAGTTCCAGGACTAGCGGACCCCATCTGGACAATGAGCAGTTCTTC.

The chain combines TRBV5-1 with TRBJ2-5, with TRBD2 matching 11 bases. CDR1 is SGHRS and CDR2 is YFSETQ in the germline V gene. CDR3 length equals 15 residues. J gave up 5 bases and V 5 bases, and 8 bases lay outside the gene matches. CDR3 coding DNA: TGCGCCAGCAGTCTAGGGACTAGCGGAGGGGAGACCCAGTACTTC. Residues: CASSLGTSGGETQYF.